The rows below give T cell receptor beta chains drawn from one sample of a study of beta chain features in type 1 diabetes. Sequencing was performed with immunoSEQ multiplex PCR; in TCRdb, only in-frame clones are kept and a portion is missing. The sample includes 300,000 or so clones, 6.5% to 10% of them seen just once. The specimen was central memory CD4+ T cells from blood. These receptors all come from a young woman in good health. Each CDR3 is given with its conserved first and last residue. A D gene is named only where the DNA matches it firmly. Size values are once, few and many counts, or a class for expanded clones, and some rows have none.

abundance | j_gene | v_gene | d_gene | CDR3aa | CDR3nt
. | TRBJ2-1 | TRBV10-2 | . | CASTTRSEQFF | TGCGCCAGCACTACTAGAAGTGAGCAGTTCTTC
. | TRBJ1-2 | TRBV19 | . | CASRFSGSWGYTF | TGTGCCAGTAGGTTTTCCGGGTCCTGGGGCTACACCTTC
few | TRBJ1-6 | TRBV27 | . | CASSLSRGVVGNSPLHF | TGTGCCAGCAGTTTATCCCGGGGGGTTGTTGGTAATTCACCCCTCCACTTT
. | TRBJ2-1 | TRBV29-1 | . | CSVNRGGTPNEQFF | TGCAGCGTGAACAGGGGCGGGACCCCCAATGAGCAGTTCTTC
. | TRBJ2-5 | TRBV7-2 | . | CASSHLQGQQETQYF | TGCGCCAGCAGCCACCTACAGGGACAACAAGAGACCCAGTACTTC
few | TRBJ2-5 | TRBV29-1 | . | CSVASVETQYF | TGCAGCGTTGCTAGCGTTGAGACCCAGTACTTC
few | TRBJ2-7 | TRBV7-2 | TRBD2 | CASTLIGTSDYEQYF | TGTGCCAGCACACTAATAGGGACTAGTGACTACGAGCAGTACTTC
few | TRBJ2-7 | TRBV7-8 | . | CASSQDIYEQYF | TGTGCCAGCAGCCAGGACATCTACGAGCAGTACTTC
. | TRBJ2-5 | TRBV9 | . | CASSVLAQGVSETQYF | TGTGCCAGCAGCGTACTTGCACAGGGAGTATCGGAGACCCAGTACTTC
few | TRBJ1-2 | TRBV7-2 | . | CASSLSGTDYGYTF | TGTGCCAGCAGCTTGTCCGGGACTGATTATGGCTACACCTTC
. | TRBJ1-2 | TRBV7-2 | TRBD1 | CASSSGQGNYGYTF | TGTGCCAGCAGTTCCGGACAGGGAAACTATGGCTACACCTTC
. | TRBJ2-5 | TRBV9 | TRBD2 | CASSVGASGSAETQYF | TGTGCCAGCAGCGTAGGGGCTAGCGGGAGCGCGGAGACCCAGTACTTC
few | TRBJ1-1 | TRBV5-6 | . | CASSSSGTLLRGAFF | TGTGCCAGCAGCTCGTCCGGGACCCTTTTAAGGGGAGCTTTCTTT
many | TRBJ1-1 | TRBV7-9 | . | CASSLNNRNTEAFF | TGTGCCAGCAGCTTAAATAACAGAAACACTGAAGCTTTCTTT
. | TRBJ2-3 | TRBV6-5 | . | CASSLALQITDTQYF | TGTGCCAGCAGTTTAGCGCTGCAGATCACAGATACGCAGTATTTT
few | TRBJ2-1 | TRBV14 | . | CASSQDGTKYNEQFF | TGTGCCAGCAGCCAAGATGGCACCAAATACAATGAGCAGTTCTTC
many | TRBJ1-1 | TRBV5-1 | . | CASRKGERTEAFF | TGCGCCAGCAGGAAAGGGGAGCGGACTGAAGCTTTCTTT
few | TRBJ2-3 | TRBV11-1 | TRBD1 | CASSSNRDSGQYF | TGTGCCAGCAGCTCAAACCGGGACAGTGGGCAGTATTTT
few | TRBJ2-3 | TRBV5-6 | . | CASSLRWGSTDTQYF | TGTGCCAGCAGCTTGCGGTGGGGCAGCACAGATACGCAGTATTTT
. | TRBJ2-7 | TRBV7-2 | . | CASSPQGTAYEQYF | TGTGCCAGCAGCCCCCAGGGAACCGCCTACGAGCAGTACTTC
few | TRBJ2-6 | TRBV6-5 | . | CASSYSRTAGANVLTF | TGTGCCAGCAGTTACTCGAGGACAGCTGGGGCCAACGTCCTGACTTTC
. | TRBJ2-1 | TRBV6-1 | TRBD2 | CASGSGGSYNEQFF | TGTGCCAGCGGGTCGGGAGGGTCCTACAATGAGCAGTTCTTC
. | TRBJ2-3 | TRBV7-2 | TRBD2 | CASSFTILAGVKDTQYF | TGTGCCAGCAGCTTTACTATCCTAGCGGGAGTGAAAGATACGCAGTATTTT
few | TRBJ2-1 | TRBV28 | TRBD1 | CASSRDRASNEQFF | TGTGCCAGCAGTCGGGACAGGGCCTCCAATGAGCAGTTCTTC
few | TRBJ2-1 | TRBV5-1 | TRBD2 | CASSLSLAGAMDEQFF | TGCGCCAGCAGCTTGAGCTTAGCGGGGGCCATGGATGAGCAGTTCTTC
. | TRBJ1-3 | TRBV27 | . | CASSLAGAGNTIYF | TGTGCCAGCAGTTTGGCGGGTGCTGGAAACACCATATATTTT
many | TRBJ2-1 | TRBV10-3 | TRBD1 | CAISEQGYNEQFF | TGTGCCATCAGTGAACAGGGGTACAATGAGCAGTTCTTC
few | TRBJ1-4 | TRBV2 | TRBD1 | CASNWDRNEKLFF | TGTGCCAGCAATTGGGACAGGAATGAAAAACTGTTTTTT